A single sample is the source of the 16 T cell receptor beta chains below, sequenced in a study of T cell responses to AZD1222 COVID-19 vaccine. Only in-frame clones appear in the TCRdb table, and some are missing; sequencing was by immunoSEQ multiplex PCR. The sample yields fewer than 200,000 clones, approximately 86% seen once. The material sequenced was peripheral blood, taken on day 0 of AZD1222 vaccination. The source is an adult in good health.

V gene TRBV4-2 combines with J gene TRBJ2-1; 10 bases line up with TRBD1. V shed 1 base and J 2 bases; nucleotides not matched to a gene: 5. From germline, CDR1 is LGHNA and CDR2 YNFKEQ. CDR3 length: 17 amino acids. CDR3 DNA sequence: TGTGCCAGCAGCCAAGGAAGTGGGACAGGGGCCTACAATGAGCAGTTCTTC. Protein sequence: CASSQGSGTGAYNEQFF.

The chain uses TRBV11-1 and TRBJ1-6; D possibly corresponds to TRBD1 (6 bases). Trimming removed 2 bases from V and 1 base from J, with 9 bases in between. Germline V gene data show CDR1 as SGHAT and CDR2 as FQDESV (reference sequence). The CDR3 is made up of 16 amino acids. The CDR3 spells CASSLRGQSYNSPLHF. Here the CDR3 DNA reads TGTGCCAGCAGCTTAAGAGGACAGTCCTATAATTCACCCCTCCACTTT.

The chain combines TRBV7-2 with TRBJ2-5; TRBD2 might be the D (6 bases). CDR1 is SGHTA, CDR2 FQGNSA, per germline. V lost 2 bases and J 7 bases, leaving 14 bases between the germline ends. This CDR3 contains 14 residues. The CDR3: CASSLSRAGGTQYF. In DNA form, the CDR3 reads TGTGCCAGCAGCTTATCCCGGGCCGGGGGGACCCAGTACTTC.

The chain carries TRBV5-1 and TRBJ2-7; 10 bases are shared with TRBD1. The V gene end was trimmed by 4 bases and the J gene end by 2 bases; junction bases not matched to a gene: 3. The CDR3 spans 14 residues. Germline values: CDR1 SGHRS, CDR2 YFSETQ. CDR3 residues: CASSPGTGAYEQYF. The CDR3 DNA sequence: TGCGCCAGCAGCCCCGGGACAGGGGCCTACGAGCAGTACTTC.

The DNA for the CDR3 is TGTGCCAGTAGTATCCTCCCGGGACAGGGGACCTTGAACACTGAAGCTTTCTTT. Residues: CASSILPGQGTLNTEAFF. This chain joins TRBV19 and TRBJ1-1; 10 bases line up with TRBD1. V gave up 3 bases and J gave up 0 bases; unmatched junction bases: 10. The CDR3 runs 18 residues. Germline V gene lookup returns CDR1 LNHDA and CDR2 SQIVND (reference sequence).

This chain connects TRBV5-1 to TRBJ2-1, with D perhaps matching TRBD2 (6 bases). Germline-derived CDR1 and CDR2 are SGHRS and YFSETQ. This CDR3 is built from 17 residues. V gave up 4 bases and J gave up 0 bases, with 17 bases separating them. CDR3 region: CASSPTSSASSYNEQFF. The CDR3 coding sequence is TGCGCCAGCAGCCCCACCTCTAGCGCCAGCTCCTACAATGAGCAGTTCTTC.

A few counts support this clone. The chain recombines TRBV6-4 with TRBJ2-2, with TRBD2 matching over 7 bases. There are 14 residues in the CDR3. Germline V gives CDR1 MRHNA, CDR2 SNTAGT. Losses at the gene ends were 2 bases for V and 3 bases for J; bases not matched to a gene: 0. The CDR3 nucleotides are TGTGCCAGCAGTGACGGGGGGGACACCGGGGAGCTGTTTTTT. Translating it yields CASSDGGDTGELFF.

V usage is TRBV4-1 and J usage is TRBJ1-1; maybe TRBD1 (6 bases). The germline gives CDR1 MGHRA, CDR2 YSYEKL. The CDR3 is 14 amino acids. V gave up 6 bases and J gave up 8 bases, with 19 bases separating them. This CDR3 is CASSMTYRAGEAFF. In DNA, the CDR3 is TGCGCCAGCAGTATGACATACAGGGCGGGAGAAGCTTTCTTT.

This sequence joins TRBV10-3 and TRBJ1-1; the match to TRBD1 covers 7 bases. Germline CDR1 is ENHRY and CDR2 is SYGVKD. With 6 bases clipped from V and 2 bases from J, the junction kept 6 bases outside the gene matches. This CDR3 is 14 amino acids long. This chain's CDR3 is CAISGGQSNTEAFF. Here the CDR3 DNA reads TGTGCCATCAGCGGGGGACAGTCAAACACTGAAGCTTTCTTT.

The V and J genes are TRBV6-5 and TRBJ1-1, with a possible D match to TRBD1 (5 bases). V was cut by 2 bases and J by 3 bases, with 7 bases left in between. The CDR3 runs 13 residues. Germline V gene data show CDR1 as MNHEY and CDR2 as SVGAGI. The CDR3 protein is CASSYGAYTEAFF. Here the CDR3 DNA reads TGTGCCAGCAGTTACGGGGCCTACACTGAAGCTTTCTTT.

The gene calls are TRBV28 and TRBJ2-4; TRBD2 matches at 12 bases. V was clipped by 6 bases and J by 6 bases; unmatched bases: 12. Germline V CDR1 and CDR2: MDHEN, SYDVKM. This CDR3 is built from 17 residues. Written as DNA, the CDR3 is TGTGCCAGCAGCCACCCTAGCGGGAGGGCCTTCGGAAACATTCAGTACTTC. Translation gives CASSHPSGRAFGNIQYF.

This clone appeared a few times. The chain couples TRBV9 to TRBJ2-1; a possible D gene is TRBD2 (6 bases). With 0 bases removed from V and 5 bases from J, the gap between germline ends came to 12 bases. The CDR3 has 15 amino acids. Germline V gene lookup returns CDR1 SGDLS and CDR2 YYNGEE. The CDR3 loop is CASSVAERVDNEQFF. Written as DNA, the CDR3 is TGTGCCAGCAGCGTAGCGGAGCGGGTAGACAATGAGCAGTTCTTC.

This chain connects TRBV7-3 to TRBJ1-1; possibly TRBD1 for D (5 bases). The CDR3 totals 13 residues. Germline V CDR1 and CDR2: SGHTA, FQGTGA. V lost 3 bases to trimming and J lost 4 bases, with 9 bases between them. The CDR3 loop is CASSFGGPTEAFF. The DNA for the CDR3 is TGTGCCAGCAGCTTCGGGGGTCCCACTGAAGCTTTCTTT.

The genes are TRBV19 and TRBJ2-3; 14 positions agree with TRBD2. Germline V gene lookup returns CDR1 LNHDA and CDR2 SQIVND (reference sequence). J lost 1 base, V lost 2 bases, and 2 bases had no gene match. This CDR3 comprises 17 residues. The CDR3 DNA reads TGTGCCAGTAGTATACGGGGACTAGCGGGGGGCACAGATACGCAGTATTTT. Translated, it gives CASSIRGLAGGTDTQYF.

The chain has TRBV6-5 and TRBJ2-7, with TRBD2 matching over 8 bases. With 6 bases clipped from V and 0 bases from J, the junction kept 7 bases outside the gene matches. The germline gives CDR1 MNHEY, CDR2 SVGAGI. This CDR3 region has 15 residues. CDR3 loop: CASSVAGGSSYEQYF. The CDR3 nucleotides read TGTGCCAGCAGCGTCGCGGGGGGCAGCTCCTACGAGCAGTACTTC.

The V gene is TRBV29-1, the J gene TRBJ1-1; a weak D match, TRBD1 (5 bases). The length of the CDR3 is 14 residues. V was pared by 7 bases and J by 0 bases, with 15 bases between. Germline-derived CDR1 and CDR2 are SQVTM and ANQGSEA. CDR3 nucleotide sequence: TGCAGCGGACGAACCTCGACAGTGAACACTGAAGCTTTCTTT. It is translated as CSGRTSTVNTEAFF.